A selection of T cell receptor beta chains follows, all from one sample in a study of T-cell reconstitution after alpha-beta-depleted transplantation in children. TCRdb re-called the PCR reads through MiXCR, storing one row per CDR3 protein. The table records 190,000 or so distinct CDR3 sequences, about 6% of them present only once. The specimen comprised PBMCs, sampled before TCRalphabeta/CD19-depleted stem cell transplant. The receptor source for this set is a girl under three years old with combined immunodeficiency, due to receive a stem cell transplant. The CDR3 runs from the conserved cysteine through the conserved F or W. The D gene is left open where the match is weak. The size of a clone is reported for some rows only, either as once, few or many, or as a class for expanded clones.

d_call,clone_size,v_call,j_call,cdr3_nt,cdr3_aa
TRBD1,few,TRBV7-9,TRBJ1-2,TGTGCCAGCAGCCCAAGGGACAGGATTGATGGCTACACCTTC,CASSPRDRIDGYTF
TRBD1,many,TRBV4-2,TRBJ1-1,TGTGCCAGCAGCCAAGTGGAGGCAGGGGGCGGCACTGAAGCTTTCTTT,CASSQVEAGGGTEAFF
TRBD2,many,TRBV29-1,TRBJ2-1,TGCAGCGTTGATACTAGCGGGAGGGTAGAGCAGTTCTTC,CSVDTSGRVEQFF
TRBD1,many,TRBV11-2,TRBJ2-3,TGTGCCAGCAGCTTAGTGCCCGGGACAGACAAACAGTATTTT,CASSLVPGTDKQYF
TRBD1,many,TRBV3-1,TRBJ2-3,TGTGCCACCGGGGACAGGGGAAGGACAGATACGCAGTATTTT,CATGDRGRTDTQYF
-,many,TRBV4-1,TRBJ1-1,TGCGCCAGCACAGGGTCAGGGAACACTGAAGCTTTCTTT,CASTGSGNTEAFF
-,-,TRBV2,TRBJ2-3,TGTGCCAGCAGGGGAGCAGACCTTCTAGGGGCGCAGTATTTT,CASRGADLLGAQYF
-,many,TRBV28,TRBJ2-7,TGTGCCAGCACCAAATGGGGAAGAAGCTCCTACGAGCAGTACTTC,CASTKWGRSSYEQYF
-,many,TRBV7-9,TRBJ2-7,TGTGCCAGCAGCTTGGTAACGACCTACGAGCAGTACTTC,CASSLVTTYEQYF
TRBD1,many,TRBV7-6,TRBJ2-7,TGTGCCAGCAGCTTAATTCCAGGGGGTCCCTACGAGCAGTACTTC,CASSLIPGGPYEQYF
TRBD1,-,TRBV20-1,TRBJ2-3,TGCAGTGCTAATCCCCTTCTTACAGGGGGAAGCACAGATACGCAGTATTTT,CSANPLLTGGSTDTQYF
TRBD2,few,TRBV6-5,TRBJ2-1,TGTGCCAGCAGTTACCGCAAACTTGGCGGGAGAGTGTACAATGAGCAGTTCTTC,CASSYRKLGGRVYNEQFF
TRBD1,many,TRBV28,TRBJ2-7,TGTGCCAGCAGTTCCCCCCGACAGGGGAATTCCTACGAGCAGTACTTC,CASSSPRQGNSYEQYF
-,many,TRBV7-9,TRBJ2-5,TGTGCCAGCAGCCGGGGCCTAACGGGTCAAGAGACCCAGTACTTC,CASSRGLTGQETQYF
TRBD2,many,TRBV18,TRBJ2-3,TGTGCCAGCTCAAAAAGCGGGAGATCTGATACGCAGTATTTT,CASSKSGRSDTQYF
-,-,TRBV3-1,TRBJ2-3,TGTGCCTTCTGCCCCCCCGGGGGGACAGCTAATTTAGCCACAGATACGCAGTATTTT,CAFCPPGGTANLATDTQYF
TRBD2,many,TRBV7-6,TRBJ2-1,TGTGCCAGCAGCCCTATAGCGGGTGGTAGCAATGAGCAGTTCTTC,CASSPIAGGSNEQFF
-,many,TRBV29-1,TRBJ1-1,TGCAGCGTTGAACTCATGAACACTGAAGCTTTCTTT,CSVELMNTEAFF
TRBD1,-,TRBV7-2,TRBJ1-2,TGTGCCAGCAGCTTATGGGACAGGGGAGACTATGGCTACACCTTC,CASSLWDRGDYGYTF
TRBD2,many,TRBV7-2,TRBJ2-1,TGTGCCAGCAGCTTATGGGGGGGGGTAGTCAATGAGCAGTTCTTC,CASSLWGGVVNEQFF
TRBD1,many,TRBV28,TRBJ2-7,TGTGCCAGCAGTTATCCGGGACAGGGAAGAAGAGGCTCCTACGAGCAGTACTTC,CASSYPGQGRRGSYEQYF
-,many,TRBV9,TRBJ2-7,TGTGCCAGCAGCGTAGTGGGTGATTGGTACGAGCAGTACTTC,CASSVVGDWYEQYF
TRBD1,many,TRBV20-1,TRBJ2-7,TGCAGTGCTATCAGGGGGTATTCCTACGAGCAGTACTTC,CSAIRGYSYEQYF
-,few,TRBV28,TRBJ2-1,TGTGCCAGCAGTTTGTATACCGAGGCCTACAATGAGCAGTTCTTC,CASSLYTEAYNEQFF
-,many,TRBV20-1,TRBJ2-1,TGCAGTGCTGGCGGGGGCGATCGCACTGAGCAGTTCTTC,CSAGGGDRTEQFF
-,medium-sized,TRBV10-3,TRBJ2-5,TGTGCCATCAGTGAGTCAGGCGGGGAGACCCAGTACTTC,CAISESGGETQYF
-,-,TRBV11-2,TRBJ2-1,TGTGCCAGCAGCCACATGGGGACTCCGGACAATGAGCAGTTCTTC,CASSHMGTPDNEQFF
-,-,TRBV28,TRBJ2-1,TGTGCCAGCAGTCCCCCGGTCCGAGAGCAGTTCTTC,CASSPPVREQFF
-,many,TRBV4-3,TRBJ2-7,TGCGCCAGCAGCCAAGGCGGGAAGACCTACGAGCAGTACTTC,CASSQGGKTYEQYF
TRBD1,many,TRBV24-1,TRBJ2-2,TGTGCCACCAGTGATTATAGGACAGGGGCCGGGGAGCTGTTTTTT,CATSDYRTGAGELFF
-,few,TRBV29-1,TRBJ2-1,TGCAGCTCCGGCGGAAGCTCCTACAATGAGCAGTTCTTC,CSSGGSSYNEQFF
TRBD2,many,TRBV12-3/TRBV12-4,TRBJ2-1,TGTGCCAGCAGTATACCGACTAGCGGAGTCTTCAATGAGCAGTTCTTC,CASSIPTSGVFNEQFF
-,many,TRBV4-2,TRBJ2-3,TGTGCCAGCAGCCCTGGGATCTCAGGAGGCACAGATACGCAGTATTTT,CASSPGISGGTDTQYF
TRBD2,many,TRBV20-1,TRBJ2-7,TGCAGTGCTAGGGCTAGCGGGAGTGTCGAGCAGTACTTC,CSARASGSVEQYF
-,many,TRBV29-1,TRBJ2-2,TGCAGCGTCTCAGGGGGGGAGGGTTTCGGACCGAACACCGGGGAGCTGTTTTTT,CSVSGGEGFGPNTGELFF
-,many,TRBV9,TRBJ2-2,TGTGCCAGTCAACCCCCCGGGTTTGGGAACACCGGGGAGCTGTTTTTT,CASQPPGFGNTGELFF
-,-,TRBV20-1,TRBJ1-1,TGCAGTGCTAGAGTTGCAGAGGGGACCACTGAAGCTTTCTTT,CSARVAEGTTEAFF
TRBD2,many,TRBV7-3,TRBJ2-3,TGTGCCAGCAGCCCACGGGGTCGACTAGCGGGGAACACAGATACGCAGTATTTT,CASSPRGRLAGNTDTQYF
TRBD1,many,TRBV27,TRBJ2-1,TGTGCCAGCCGTCTGGGACAGAACGAGCAGTTCTTC,CASRLGQNEQFF
TRBD1,many,TRBV24-1,TRBJ2-5,TGTGCCACCAGTAACCCCGGGACAGGTCAAGAGACCCAGTACTTC,CATSNPGTGQETQYF
-,many,TRBV29-1,TRBJ1-4,TGCAGCGTATCCGGGACACTAAATGAAAAACTGTTTTTT,CSVSGTLNEKLFF
TRBD1,many,TRBV29-1,TRBJ2-5,TGCAGCGTCACGACAGGGATGGAGACCCAGTACTTC,CSVTTGMETQYF
TRBD1,many,TRBV7-2,TRBJ1-4,TGTGCCAGCAGCTTAGCCTCGGACAGGGGGCGAGATGAAAAACTGTTTTTT,CASSLASDRGRDEKLFF
-,many,TRBV7-2,TRBJ2-7,TGTGCCAGCAGCTTAGTTGGACAGTACCTCTCCTACGAGCAGTACTTC,CASSLVGQYLSYEQYF
TRBD2,many,TRBV29-1,TRBJ2-2,TGCAGCGCTGGTAGCGGGAGGGCCGGAACCGGGGAGCTGTTTTTT,CSAGSGRAGTGELFF
TRBD2,many,TRBV9,TRBJ2-3,TGTGCCAGCAGCGTCGGGACTACCATAACAGATACGCAGTATTTT,CASSVGTTITDTQYF
-,many,TRBV7-9,TRBJ1-1,TGTGCCAGCAGCCCCGACAGTCGCGCTGAAGCTTTCTTT,CASSPDSRAEAFF
-,many,TRBV12-3/TRBV12-4,TRBJ2-7,TGTGCCAGCAGCCCGCAGGGGTTCGGCTACGAGCAGTACTTC,CASSPQGFGYEQYF
-,many,TRBV24-1,TRBJ2-2,TGTGCCACCAGTGACCCCAGTTCGGGGGCTACCGGGGAGCTGTTTTTT,CATSDPSSGATGELFF
TRBD2,many,TRBV12-3/TRBV12-4,TRBJ2-3,TGTGCCAGCAGCCTAGCGGGACCTAGCACAGATACGCAGTATTTT,CASSLAGPSTDTQYF
-,many,TRBV10-3,TRBJ2-5,TGTGCCATCAGTGAGGGGGCCGGGGAGACCCAGTACTTC,CAISEGAGETQYF
-,many,TRBV28,TRBJ1-5,TGTGCCAGCAGTTTCCGTCTCTCTTATCAGCCCCAGCATTTT,CASSFRLSYQPQHF